Listed here are 2 T cell receptor beta chains from one sample, sequenced in a study of a mutant IDH1 vaccine in newly diagnosed glioma (dated by TCRdb to the early 2020s). Sample time point, as interpreted from the label and publication: week 5, during vaccination. Every vaccine dose consisted of 300 ug of a 20-mer mutant IDH1 peptide in Montanide, administered subcutaneously together with topical imiquimod. The protocol used for the library was the immunoSEQ multiplex PCR assay. TCRdb holds this immuneACCESS table with in-frame rearrangements only. Some clones are missing; in checked studies, unresolved V genes explain under half, and the rest has no known cause. For this sample there are some 60,000 clones; just under 90% appear just once. Of the sample, approximately 4.6% is held by the ten largest clones. Antigen specificity for these receptors is unknown. Sequenced material: PBMCs, taken from a glioma patient whose treatment included an IDH1 peptide vaccine. The receptors shown here come from a woman in her thirties or forties with glioma.

The rearrangement uses TRBV30 and TRBJ1-5; 7 bases fit TRBD1. The junction had 3 bases not matched to a gene; V was cut back by 1 base and J by 0 bases. The CDR3 spans 15 residues. CDR1 is GTSNPN and CDR2 is SVGIG in the germline V gene (reference sequence). The chain's CDR3 is CAWSAGGNSNQPQHF. The CDR3, as DNA: TGTGCCTGGAGTGCAGGGGGGAATAGCAATCAGCCCCAGCATTTT.

The chain carries TRBV6-5 and TRBJ2-3, with 7 bases fitting TRBD2. This CDR3 contains 16 residues. The ends lost 0 bases at V and 2 bases at J; junction bases unmatched: 5. Germline V gives CDR1 MNHEY, CDR2 SVGAGI. The CDR3 DNA follows: TGTGCCAGCAGTTACTCGTGGAGCGGGGTCACAGATACGCAGTATTTT. Translating it yields CASSYSWSGVTDTQYF.